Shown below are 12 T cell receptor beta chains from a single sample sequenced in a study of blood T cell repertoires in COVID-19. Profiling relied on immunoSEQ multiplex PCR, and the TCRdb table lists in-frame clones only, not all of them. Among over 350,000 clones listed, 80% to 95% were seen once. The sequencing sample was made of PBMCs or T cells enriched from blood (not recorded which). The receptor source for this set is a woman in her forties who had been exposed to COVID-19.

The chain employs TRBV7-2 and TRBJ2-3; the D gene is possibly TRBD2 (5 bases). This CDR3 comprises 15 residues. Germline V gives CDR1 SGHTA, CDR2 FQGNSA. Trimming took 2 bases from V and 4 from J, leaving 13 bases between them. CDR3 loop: CASSLQASTADTQYF. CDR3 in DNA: TGTGCCAGCAGCTTACAGGCTAGCACGGCAGATACGCAGTATTTT.

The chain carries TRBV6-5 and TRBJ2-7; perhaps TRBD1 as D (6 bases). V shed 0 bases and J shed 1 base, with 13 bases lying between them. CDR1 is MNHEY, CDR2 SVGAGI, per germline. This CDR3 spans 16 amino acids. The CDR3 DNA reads TGTGCCAGCAGTTACTCGGGGATGACAGGTTCCTACGAGCAGTACTTC. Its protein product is CASSYSGMTGSYEQYF.

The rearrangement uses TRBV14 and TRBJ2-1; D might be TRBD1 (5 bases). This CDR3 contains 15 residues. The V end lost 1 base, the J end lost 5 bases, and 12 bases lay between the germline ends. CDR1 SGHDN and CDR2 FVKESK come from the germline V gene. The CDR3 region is CASSQVNRQNNEQFF. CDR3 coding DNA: TGTGCCAGCAGCCAAGTTAATCGACAGAACAATGAGCAGTTCTTC.

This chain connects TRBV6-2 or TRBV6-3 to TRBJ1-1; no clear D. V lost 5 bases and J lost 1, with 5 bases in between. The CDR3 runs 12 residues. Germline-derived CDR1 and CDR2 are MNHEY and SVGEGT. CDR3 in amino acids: CASSTENTEAFF. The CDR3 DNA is TGTGCCAGCAGTACAGAGAACACTGAAGCTTTCTTT.

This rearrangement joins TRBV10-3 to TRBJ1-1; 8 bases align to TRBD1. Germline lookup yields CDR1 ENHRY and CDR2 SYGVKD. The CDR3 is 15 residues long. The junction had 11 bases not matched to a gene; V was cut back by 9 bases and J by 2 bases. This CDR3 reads CAISSGQGLNTEAFF. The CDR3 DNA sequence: TGTGCCATTAGCTCCGGACAGGGTTTAAACACTGAAGCTTTCTTT.

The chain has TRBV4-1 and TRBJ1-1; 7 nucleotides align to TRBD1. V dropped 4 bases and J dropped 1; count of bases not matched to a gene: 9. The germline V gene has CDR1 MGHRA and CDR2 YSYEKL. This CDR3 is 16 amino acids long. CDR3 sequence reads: CASSPAKGQTNTEAFF. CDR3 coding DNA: TGCGCCAGCAGCCCCGCTAAGGGACAGACGAACACTGAAGCTTTCTTT.

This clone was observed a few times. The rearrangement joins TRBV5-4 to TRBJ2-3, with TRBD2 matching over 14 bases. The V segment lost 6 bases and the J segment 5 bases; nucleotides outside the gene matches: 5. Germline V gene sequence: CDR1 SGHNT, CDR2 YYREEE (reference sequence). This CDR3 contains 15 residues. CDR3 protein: CASTTSGGAVDTQYF. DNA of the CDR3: TGTGCCAGCACGACTAGCGGGGGGGCAGTAGATACGCAGTATTTT.

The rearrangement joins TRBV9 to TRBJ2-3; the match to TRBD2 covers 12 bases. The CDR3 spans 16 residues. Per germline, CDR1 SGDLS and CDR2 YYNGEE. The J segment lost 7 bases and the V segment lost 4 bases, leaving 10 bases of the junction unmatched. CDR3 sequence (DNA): TGTGCCAGCAGCTCTTCCCTAGCGGGGGGGAAGAATACGCAGTATTTT. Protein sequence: CASSSSLAGGKNTQYF.

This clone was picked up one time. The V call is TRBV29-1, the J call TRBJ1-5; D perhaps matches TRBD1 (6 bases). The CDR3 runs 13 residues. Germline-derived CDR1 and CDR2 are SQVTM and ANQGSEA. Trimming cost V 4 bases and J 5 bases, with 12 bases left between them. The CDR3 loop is CSVASGDDQPQHF. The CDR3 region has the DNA TGCAGCGTTGCGTCAGGGGATGATCAGCCCCAGCATTTT.

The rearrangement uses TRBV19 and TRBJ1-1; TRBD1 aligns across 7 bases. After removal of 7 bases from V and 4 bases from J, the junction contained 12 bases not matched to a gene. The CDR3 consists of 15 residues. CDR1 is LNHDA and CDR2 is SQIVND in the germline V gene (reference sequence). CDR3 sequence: CASTTGQLGGTEAFF. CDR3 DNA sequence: TGTGCCAGTACTACGGGACAGCTGGGGGGCACTGAAGCTTTCTTT.

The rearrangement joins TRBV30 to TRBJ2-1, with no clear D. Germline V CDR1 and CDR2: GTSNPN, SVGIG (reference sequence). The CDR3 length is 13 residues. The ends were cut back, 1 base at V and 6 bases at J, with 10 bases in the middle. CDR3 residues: CAWSALLSNEQFF. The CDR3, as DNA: TGTGCCTGGAGTGCCCTACTATCCAATGAGCAGTTCTTC.

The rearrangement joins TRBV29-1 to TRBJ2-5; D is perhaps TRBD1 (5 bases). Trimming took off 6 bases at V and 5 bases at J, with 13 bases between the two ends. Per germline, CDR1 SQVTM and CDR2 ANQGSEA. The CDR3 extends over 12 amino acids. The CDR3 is CSVTRVGETQYF. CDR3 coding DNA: TGCAGCGTAACCAGGGTGGGGGAGACCCAGTACTTC.